The next 21 T cell receptor beta chains were all read from a single sample in a study of Graves' ophthalmopathy and Graves' hyperthyroidism. Amplification from RNA transcripts yielded the TCR beta CDR3 regions. RT-PCR was first run with HTBI primers, then multiplex PCR in a second round. Via MiXCR, TCRdb re-called the multiplex PCR reads, giving one row per CDR3 protein. The sample has 660,000 or so distinct CDR3 sequences; about 41% are singletons. Material: peripheral blood. The receptors stem from an adult man with Graves' ophthalmopathy.

This clonotype was detected a few times. The rearrangement joins TRBV12-3 or TRBV12-4 to TRBJ1-1, with D possibly matching TRBD1 (5 bases). Trimming left V 5 bases short and J 0 bases short, with 16 bases between. The CDR3 has 16 residues. Written as DNA, the CDR3 is TGTGCCAGCAGTCCCAATACCGGCAGGGTGAACACTGAAGCTTTCTTT. The encoded protein is CASSPNTGRVNTEAFF.

In this sample, this clonotype turned up once. This chain links TRBV24-1 with TRBJ2-5; 8 bases align to TRBD1. The CDR3 contains 15 residues. The germline V gene has CDR1 KGHDR and CDR2 SFDVKD. V was pared by 4 bases and J by 9 bases, with 12 bases of the junction left unmatched. The CDR3 nucleotides are TGTGCCACCAGTGACCCTCGGACAGGGAGGCAGCCCCAGTACTTC. This codes for CATSDPRTGRQPQYF.

This clonotype was counted a single time. V gene TRBV11-2 combines with J gene TRBJ1-1; 10 bases are a match to TRBD1. CDR1 and CDR2 (germline): SGHAT, FQNNGV. The V gene end was trimmed by 11 bases and the J gene end by 2 bases; junction bases not matched to a gene: 14. The CDR3 sequence is 16 residues long. The CDR3, as DNA: TGTGCCTGGAGAGGGGACAGGGGACGGGCTAACACTGAAGCTTTCTTT. Residues: CAWRGDRGRANTEAFF.

A few counts support this clonotype. The chain carries TRBV19 and TRBJ1-2; 7 positions agree with TRBD1. V trimming: 3 bases; J trimming: 6 bases; junction bases outside the gene matches: 7. Germline CDR1 is LNHDA and CDR2 is SQIVND (reference sequence). This CDR3 has 14 amino acids. CDR3 coding DNA: TGTGCCAGTAGTATTCTGGGGACAGTTCATGGCTACACCTTC. Its translation is CASSILGTVHGYTF.

This clonotype was picked up many times. The chain uses TRBV29-1 and TRBJ2-6; D is undetermined. V was clipped by 7 bases and J by 4 bases, with 11 bases between them. CDR1 is SQVTM, CDR2 ANQGSEA, per germline. There are 13 residues in the CDR3. The CDR3 loop reads CSAQAMGANVLTF. As DNA, the CDR3 is TGCAGCGCTCAAGCTATGGGGGCCAACGTCCTGACTTTC.

Remarks on this clonotype: An end of the junction differs from the germline gene, which may be a read error. This chain joins TRBV10-3 and TRBJ1-2, with 9 bases identical to TRBD1. Germline assignment: CDR1 ENHRY and CDR2 SYGVKD. This CDR3 contains 18 residues. The CDR3 spells CASSLRPGQGALRNGYTF. CDR3 bases: TGTGCCAGCAGTCTCAGACCGGGACAGGGCGCGTTAAGGAATGGCTACACCTTC.

This sequence joins TRBV29-1 and TRBJ1-5; D is ambiguous. Looked up from germline, CDR1 is SQVTM and CDR2 is ANQGSEA. The CDR3 length is 13 residues. V shed 6 bases and J shed 0 bases, with 9 bases lying between them. CDR3 nucleotide sequence: TGCAGCGTCGAGGGCGCTAGCAATCAGCCCCAGCATTTT. Protein sequence: CSVEGASNQPQHF.

This clonotype has a count of ten or more. V gene TRBV10-3 combines with J gene TRBJ1-2; no firm D call. Germline V gives CDR1 ENHRY, CDR2 SYGVKD. The CDR3 is 13 residues long. V was trimmed by 11 bases and J by 4 bases, leaving 17 bases between them. In nucleotides, the CDR3 is TGTGCCGCCTGGATCCGGGAAACCTATGGCTACACCTTC. Translated, it gives CAAWIRETYGYTF.

Regarding this clonotype: It may be a read error: a sequence one base away is much more abundant. This rearrangement joins TRBV9 to TRBJ1-6, with D perhaps TRBD1 (5 bases). The CDR3 is made up of 13 amino acids. Germline V gives CDR1 SGDLS, CDR2 YYNGEE. The V and J ends lost 1 base and 8 bases respectively, with 7 bases between them. The CDR3: CASSVLGDSPLHF. CDR3 nucleotide sequence: TGTGCCAGCAGCGTACTAGGGGATTCACCCCTCCACTTT.

This clonotype was recorded many times. The chain recombines TRBV10-3 with TRBJ2-7; D is perhaps TRBD1 (5 bases). Trimming cost V 6 bases and J 0 bases, with 15 bases left between them. The germline gives CDR1 ENHRY, CDR2 SYGVKD. The CDR3 contains 15 residues. CDR3 in amino acids: CAISVGQGTSYEQYF. The CDR3 DNA follows: TGTGCCATCAGCGTCGGGCAGGGAACCTCCTACGAGCAGTACTTC.

In its sample, this clonotype was seen many times. This chain links TRBV6-5 with TRBJ1-6, with 7 bases identical to TRBD1. CDR1 MNHEY and CDR2 SVGAGI come from the germline V gene. The CDR3 loop spans 14 amino acids. Unmatched junction bases numbered 8, after V lost 2 bases and J lost 13 bases. The chain's CDR3 is CASSYLRTGRPLHF. CDR3 in DNA: TGTGCCAGCAGTTACCTCCGGACAGGAAGGCCCCTCCACTTT.

This sequence joins TRBV6-6 and TRBJ1-3; tentatively, D is TRBD1 (5 bases). The CDR3 runs to 17 residues. Trimming cost V 0 bases and J 3 bases, with 15 bases left between them. Germline CDR1 MNHNY, CDR2 SVGAGI (reference sequence). The CDR3 here is CASSYSQGQGYGNTIYF. The CDR3 DNA is TGTGCCAGCAGTTACTCCCAGGGTCAGGGTTATGGAAACACCATATATTTT.

V is TRBV14 and J is TRBJ2-7; 10 bases are shared with TRBD1. Germline CDR1 and CDR2: SGHDN and FVKESK. The CDR3 covers 16 residues. V dropped 0 bases and J dropped 0; count of bases not matched to a gene: 2. CDR3 nucleotide sequence: TGTGCCAGCAGCCAAGATAGGACAGGGGGCTCCTACGAGCAGTACTTC. It yields the protein CASSQDRTGGSYEQYF. Together with reference TRBV14 and TRBJ2-7, the CDR3 gives the full variable domain: EAGVTQFPSHSVIEKGQTVTLRCDPISGHDNLYWYRRVMGKEIKFLLHFVKESKQDESGMPNNRFLAERTGGTYSTLKVQPAELEDSGVYFCASSQDRTGGSYEQYFGPGTRLTVT.

This clonotype was picked up many times. The chain employs TRBV12-3 or TRBV12-4 and TRBJ1-1; a weak D match, TRBD1 (5 bases). Deletions cut 6 bases from V and 6 bases from J, with 17 bases between. CDR3 size: 14 residues. The CDR3 reads CASRLGGAGSEAFF. CDR3 in DNA: TGTGCCAGCAGACTAGGTGGGGCAGGCTCTGAAGCTTTCTTT.

The chain employs TRBV10-3 and TRBJ2-7; D unclear. This CDR3 spans 14 amino acids. Trimming took off 10 bases at V and 0 bases at J, with 16 bases between the two ends. The germline V gene encodes CDR1 ENHRY and CDR2 SYGVKD. The CDR3 here is CASEVSKSSYEQYF. The CDR3 DNA sequence: TGTGCCAGCGAGGTTTCAAAGAGCTCCTACGAGCAGTACTTC.

The chain couples TRBV29-1 to TRBJ1-2, with 7 bases aligning to TRBD1. Germline CDR1 is SQVTM and CDR2 is ANQGSEA. The CDR3 runs 11 residues. The CDR3: CSLGQSYGYTF. The CDR3 nucleotides are TGCAGTTTGGGACAGTCCTATGGCTACACCTTC. The full variable domain, in which reference TRBV29-1 and TRBJ1-2 provide the parts outside the CDR3, is SAVISQKPSRDICQRGTSLTIQCQVDSQVTMMFWYRQQPGQSLTLIATANQGSEATYESGFVIDKFPISRPNLTFSTLTVSNMSPEDSSIYLCSLGQSYGYTFGSGTRLTVV.

This clonotype was detected ten times or more. The junction does not match germline at one end; this may be a read error. This sequence joins TRBV9 and TRBJ1-6; 7 bases align to TRBD1. CDR3 length equals 14 residues. Germline loops: CDR1 SGDLS, CDR2 YYNGEE. CDR3 nucleotide sequence: TGCGCCAGCAGCCCAGGGGGTAGTAATTCACCCCTCCACTTT. The encoded protein is CASSPGGSNSPLHF.

The chain uses TRBV20-1 and TRBJ1-1, with TRBD1 matching over 8 bases. Germline-derived CDR1 and CDR2 are DFQATT and SNEGSKA (reference sequence). J lost 6 bases, V lost 6 bases, and 6 bases had no gene match. The CDR3 sequence is 12 residues long. The CDR3 loop reads CSATEQGAEAFF. In DNA form, the CDR3 reads TGCAGTGCGACCGAACAGGGGGCTGAAGCTTTCTTT.

The chain recombines TRBV29-1 with TRBJ2-7, with 11 bases that match TRBD1. Germline values: CDR1 SQVTM, CDR2 ANQGSEA. There are 13 residues in the CDR3. V lost 6 bases and J lost 5; bases outside the gene matches: 6. CDR3 sequence: CSVWDRGNHEQYF. The CDR3 DNA reads as TGCAGCGTGTGGGACAGGGGGAACCACGAGCAGTACTTC.

This clonotype was counted only a few times. The chain is built from TRBV4-3 and TRBJ2-5; 8 bases agree with TRBD2. Germline assignment: CDR1 LGHNA and CDR2 YSLEER. CDR3 length: 15 amino acids. V dropped 5 bases and J dropped 4; count of bases not matched to a gene: 9. CDR3 coding DNA: TGCGCCAGCAGCTCATACGGGGGGGCCGGAGAGACCCAGTACTTC. Protein sequence: CASSSYGGAGETQYF.

V and J are TRBV7-9 and TRBJ2-5; D remains ambiguous. Germline CDR1 is SEHNR and CDR2 is FQNEAQ (reference sequence). V lost 6 bases and J lost 6, with 8 bases in between. The CDR3 covers 11 residues. In DNA form, the CDR3 reads TGTGCCAGCAGGGCGATGCAGACCCAGTACTTC. Its protein product is CASRAMQTQYF.